This TCR beta chain was captured in a study of blood T cell repertoires in COVID-19. Study context: From the United States, Italy and Spain came samples of acute and convalescent COVID-19. T cells, B-cell-depleted T cells, or PBMCs supplied cDNA or gDNA.

The authors' processing: Using reference gene primer amplification, nucleated cell counts were estimated. The table came from immunoSEQ multiplex PCR; TCRdb's copy has only in-frame clones and leaves some out. For V, J and clone size, that table is used; D and trimming come from the DNA. The sample lists about 99,000 clones; 80% to 90% were seen once. Per the germline V gene, CDR1 is MNHEY and CDR2 is SVGAGI. Trimming took 6 bases from V and 9 from J; bases not matched to a gene: 6. There are 13 residues in the CDR3. The genes are TRBV6-5 and TRBJ2-1; 9 bases align to TRBD1. Sequencing used peripheral blood. The clonotype was recovered from a human donor in a cohort sampled during active COVID-19. The CDR3 DNA reads TGTGCCAGCAGGACAGGGGGGCGAGGTGAGCAGTTCTTC. As protein: CASRTGGRGEQFF.